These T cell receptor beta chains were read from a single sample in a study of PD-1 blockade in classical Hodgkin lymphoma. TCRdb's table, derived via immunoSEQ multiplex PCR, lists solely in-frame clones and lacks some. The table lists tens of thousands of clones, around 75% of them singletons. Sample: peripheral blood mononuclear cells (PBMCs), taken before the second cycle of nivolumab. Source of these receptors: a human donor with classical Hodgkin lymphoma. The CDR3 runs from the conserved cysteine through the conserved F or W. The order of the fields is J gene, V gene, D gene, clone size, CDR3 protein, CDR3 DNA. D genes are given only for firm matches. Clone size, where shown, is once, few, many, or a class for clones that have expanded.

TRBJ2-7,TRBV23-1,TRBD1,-,CAIPRDRGREVSYEQYF,TGCGCCATCCCTCGGGACAGGGGGCGGGAGGTTTCCTACGAGCAGTACTTC
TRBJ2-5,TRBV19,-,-,CASSISAKETQYF,TGTGCCAGTAGTATAAGCGCTAAAGAGACCCAGTACTTC
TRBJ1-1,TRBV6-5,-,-,CASSDGFEAFF,TGTGCCAGCAGTGATGGATTTGAAGCTTTCTTT
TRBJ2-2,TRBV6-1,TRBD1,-,CASSPTGHTGELFF,TGTGCCAGCAGTCCGACAGGGCACACCGGGGAGCTGTTTTTT
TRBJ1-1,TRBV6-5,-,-,CASSYLVSNTEAFF,TGTGCCAGCAGTTACTTGGTTTCGAACACTGAAGCTTTCTTT
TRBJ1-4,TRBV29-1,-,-,CSVEDSADRGKLFF,TGCAGCGTTGAAGATTCCGCTGATCGGGGAAAACTGTTTTTT
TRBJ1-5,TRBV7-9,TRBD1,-,CASSVGQAGNQPQHF,TGTGCCAGCAGCGTGGGACAGGCGGGGAATCAGCCCCAGCATTTT
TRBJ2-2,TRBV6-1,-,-,CASSEGVGRDTGELFF,TGTGCCAGCAGTGAAGGGGTGGGAAGGGACACCGGGGAGCTGTTTTTT
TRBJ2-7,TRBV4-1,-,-,CASSQVGQDYEQYF,TGCGCCAGCAGCCAAGTGGGACAAGACTACGAGCAGTACTTC
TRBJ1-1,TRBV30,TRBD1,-,CAWSEETGRNTEAFF,TGTGCCTGGAGTGAGGAGACAGGGAGGAACACTGAAGCTTTCTTT
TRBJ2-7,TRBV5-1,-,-,CASSLGWAGPTYEQYF,TGCGCCAGCAGCTTGGGATGGGCAGGGCCAACCTACGAGCAGTACTTC
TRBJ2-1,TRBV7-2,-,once,CASSYSDRHNEQFF,TGTGCCAGCAGCTACAGCGACAGACACAATGAGCAGTTCTTC